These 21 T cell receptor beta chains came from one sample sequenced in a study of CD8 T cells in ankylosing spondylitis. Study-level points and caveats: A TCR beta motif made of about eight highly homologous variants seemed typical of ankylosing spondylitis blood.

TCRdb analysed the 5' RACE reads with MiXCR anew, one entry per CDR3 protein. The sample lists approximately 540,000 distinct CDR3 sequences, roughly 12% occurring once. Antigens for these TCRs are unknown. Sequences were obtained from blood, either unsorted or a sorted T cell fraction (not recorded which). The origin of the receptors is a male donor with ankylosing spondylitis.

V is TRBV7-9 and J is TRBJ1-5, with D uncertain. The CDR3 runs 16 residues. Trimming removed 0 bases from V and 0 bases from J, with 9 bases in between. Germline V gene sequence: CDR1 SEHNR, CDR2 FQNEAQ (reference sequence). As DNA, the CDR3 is TGTGCCAGCAGCTTAGCGGCAGACGGTAGCAATCAGCCCCAGCATTTT. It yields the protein CASSLAADGSNQPQHF.

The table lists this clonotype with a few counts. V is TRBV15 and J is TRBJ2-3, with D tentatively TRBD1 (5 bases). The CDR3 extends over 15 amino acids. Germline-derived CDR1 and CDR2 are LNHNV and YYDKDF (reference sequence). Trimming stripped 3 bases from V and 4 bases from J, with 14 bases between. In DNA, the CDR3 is TGTGCCACCAGCAGGCGTCGCAGGGCCCCAGATACGCAGTATTTT. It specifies CATSRRRRAPDTQYF.

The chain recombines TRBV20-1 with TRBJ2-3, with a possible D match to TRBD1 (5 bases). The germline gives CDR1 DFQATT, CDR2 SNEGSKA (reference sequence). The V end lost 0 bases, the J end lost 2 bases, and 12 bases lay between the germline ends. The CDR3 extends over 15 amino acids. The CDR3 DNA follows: TGCAGTGCTAGAGATGTGAACAGGCCCACAGATACGCAGTATTTT. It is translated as CSARDVNRPTDTQYF.

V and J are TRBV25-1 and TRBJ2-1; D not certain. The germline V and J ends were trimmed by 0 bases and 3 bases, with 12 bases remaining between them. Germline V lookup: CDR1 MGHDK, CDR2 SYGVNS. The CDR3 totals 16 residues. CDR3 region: CASSEYKGSHYNEQFF. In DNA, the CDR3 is TGTGCCAGCAGTGAATATAAAGGGTCACACTACAATGAGCAGTTCTTC.

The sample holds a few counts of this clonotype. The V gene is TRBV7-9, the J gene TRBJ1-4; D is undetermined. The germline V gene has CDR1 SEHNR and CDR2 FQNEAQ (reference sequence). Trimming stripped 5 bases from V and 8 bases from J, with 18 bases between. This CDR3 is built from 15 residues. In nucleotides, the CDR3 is TGTGCCAGCAGCCCGAATGGGAACCCTGGAGAAAAACTGTTTTTT. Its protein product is CASSPNGNPGEKLFF.

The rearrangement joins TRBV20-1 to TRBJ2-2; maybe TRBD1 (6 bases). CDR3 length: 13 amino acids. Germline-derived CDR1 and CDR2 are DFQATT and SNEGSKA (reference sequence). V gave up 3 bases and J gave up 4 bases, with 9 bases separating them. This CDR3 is CSASMDSTGELFF. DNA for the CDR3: TGCAGTGCTAGCATGGACAGCACCGGGGAGCTGTTTTTT.

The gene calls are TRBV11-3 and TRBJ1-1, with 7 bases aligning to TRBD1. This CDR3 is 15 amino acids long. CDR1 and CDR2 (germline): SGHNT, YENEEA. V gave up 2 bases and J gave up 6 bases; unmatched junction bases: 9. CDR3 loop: CASSLSETGSAEAFF. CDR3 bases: TGTGCCAGCAGCTTATCGGAGACAGGGTCGGCTGAAGCTTTCTTT.

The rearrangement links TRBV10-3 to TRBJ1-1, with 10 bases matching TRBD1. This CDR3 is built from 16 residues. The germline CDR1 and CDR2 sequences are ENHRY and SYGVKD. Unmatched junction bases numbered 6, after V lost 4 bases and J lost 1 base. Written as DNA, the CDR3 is TGTGCCATCAGTGGGGGGGACAGGGGTAGGAACACTGAAGCTTTCTTT. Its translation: CAISGGDRGRNTEAFF.

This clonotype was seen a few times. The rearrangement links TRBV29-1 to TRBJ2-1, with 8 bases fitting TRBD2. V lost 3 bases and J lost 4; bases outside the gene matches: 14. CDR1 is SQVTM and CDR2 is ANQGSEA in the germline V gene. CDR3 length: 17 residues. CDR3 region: CSVERGGGLAGYNEQFF. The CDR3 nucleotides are TGCAGCGTTGAGCGGGGAGGGGGGCTAGCGGGTTACAATGAGCAGTTCTTC.

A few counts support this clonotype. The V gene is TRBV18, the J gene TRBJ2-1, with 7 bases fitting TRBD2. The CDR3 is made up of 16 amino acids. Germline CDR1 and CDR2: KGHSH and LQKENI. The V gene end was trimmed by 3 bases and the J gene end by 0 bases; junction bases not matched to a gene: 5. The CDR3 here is CASSPLGRGSYNEQFF. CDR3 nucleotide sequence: TGTGCCAGCTCACCTCTTGGGAGGGGCTCCTACAATGAGCAGTTCTTC.

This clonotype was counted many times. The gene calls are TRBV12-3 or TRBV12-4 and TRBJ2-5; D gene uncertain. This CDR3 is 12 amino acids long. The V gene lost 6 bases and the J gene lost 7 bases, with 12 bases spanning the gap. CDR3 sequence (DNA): TGTGCCAGCAGAACTCACCCGGGGACCCAGTACTTC. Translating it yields CASRTHPGTQYF.

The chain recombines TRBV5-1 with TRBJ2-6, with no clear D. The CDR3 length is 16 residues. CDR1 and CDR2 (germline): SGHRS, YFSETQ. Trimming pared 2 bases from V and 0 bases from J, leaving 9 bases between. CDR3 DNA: TGCGCCAGCAGCTTTACAGCACTCTCTGGGGCCAACGTCCTGACTTTC. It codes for CASSFTALSGANVLTF.

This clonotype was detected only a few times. CDR3 protein: CSVERLGDEQFF. The CDR3 DNA reads as TGCAGCGTTGAACGGTTAGGGGATGAGCAGTTCTTC. The rearrangement joins TRBV29-1 to TRBJ2-1, with a tentative D call TRBD1 (5 bases). The CDR3 contains 12 residues. V was clipped by 2 bases and J by 8 bases, with 10 bases between them. Germline V gene sequence: CDR1 SQVTM, CDR2 ANQGSEA.

CDR3 sequence reads: CATSVHERATQYF. The CDR3 nucleotides are TGTGCCACCAGTGTCCACGAGAGGGCTACGCAGTATTTT. The rearrangement links TRBV24-1 to TRBJ2-3; tentatively, D is TRBD2 (5 bases). CDR3 length: 13 amino acids. The germline V gene encodes CDR1 KGHDR and CDR2 SFDVKD. V was trimmed by 5 bases and J by 8 bases, leaving 13 bases between them.

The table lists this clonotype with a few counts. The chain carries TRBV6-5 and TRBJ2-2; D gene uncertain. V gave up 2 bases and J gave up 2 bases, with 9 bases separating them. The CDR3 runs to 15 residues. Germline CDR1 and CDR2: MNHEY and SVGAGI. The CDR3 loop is CASSYDGYNTGELFF. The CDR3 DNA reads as TGTGCCAGCAGTTACGACGGATATAACACCGGGGAGCTGTTTTTT.

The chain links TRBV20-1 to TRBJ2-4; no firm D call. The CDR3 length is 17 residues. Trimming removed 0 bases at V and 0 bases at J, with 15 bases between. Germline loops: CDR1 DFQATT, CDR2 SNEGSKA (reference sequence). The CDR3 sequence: CSARDPADALAKNIQYF. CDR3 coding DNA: TGCAGTGCTAGAGATCCAGCAGACGCTCTAGCCAAAAACATTCAGTACTTC.

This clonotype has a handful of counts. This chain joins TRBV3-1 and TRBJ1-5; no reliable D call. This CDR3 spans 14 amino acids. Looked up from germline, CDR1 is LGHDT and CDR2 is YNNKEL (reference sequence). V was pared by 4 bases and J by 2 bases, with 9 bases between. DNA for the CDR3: TGTGCCAGCAGCCCAAGGTTGCGCAATCAGCCCCAGCATTTT. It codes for CASSPRLRNQPQHF.

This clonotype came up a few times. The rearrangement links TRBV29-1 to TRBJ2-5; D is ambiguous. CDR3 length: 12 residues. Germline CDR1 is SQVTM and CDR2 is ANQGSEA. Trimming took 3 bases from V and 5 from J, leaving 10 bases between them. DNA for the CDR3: TGCAGCGTTGACAAGGGCGAGGAGACCCAGTACTTC. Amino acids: CSVDKGEETQYF.

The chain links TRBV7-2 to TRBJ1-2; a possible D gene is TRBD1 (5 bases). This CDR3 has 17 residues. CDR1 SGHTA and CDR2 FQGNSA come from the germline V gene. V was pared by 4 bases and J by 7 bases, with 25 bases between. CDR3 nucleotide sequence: TGTGCCAGCAGCTCCTCCGGTTCTAGGGGCCAGCTCGGTGGCTACACCTTC. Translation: CASSSSGSRGQLGGYTF.

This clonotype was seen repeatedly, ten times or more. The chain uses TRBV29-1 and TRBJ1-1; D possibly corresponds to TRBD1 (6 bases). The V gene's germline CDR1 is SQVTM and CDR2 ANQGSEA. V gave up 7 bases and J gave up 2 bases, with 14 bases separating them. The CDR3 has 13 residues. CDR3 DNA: TGCAGCGGCCGGAGGGGGATTAACACTGAAGCTTTCTTT. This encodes CSGRRGINTEAFF.

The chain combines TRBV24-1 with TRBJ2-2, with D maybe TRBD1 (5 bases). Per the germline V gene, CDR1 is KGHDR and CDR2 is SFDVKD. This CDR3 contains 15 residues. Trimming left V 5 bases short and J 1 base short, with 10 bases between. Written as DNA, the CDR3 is TGTGCCACCAGTGCCCTCCAGGGGAACACCGGGGAGCTGTTTTTT. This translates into CATSALQGNTGELFF.